Reported below is one TCR beta chain. These data are taken from a study of blood T cell repertoires in COVID-19. Study information: Some COVID-19 samples were acute and others convalescent; all came from the United States, Italy and Spain.

Original processing notes: Amplification from reference gene primers served as the basis for estimated nucleated cell counts. Libraries were prepared by immunoSEQ multiplex PCR; TCRdb keeps only in-frame clonotypes and omits some of them. For V, J and clone size, that table is used; D and trimming come from the DNA. The data show some 240,000 clones, with over 70% seen just once and over 3% held by the top ten. V was trimmed by 2 bases and J by 4 bases, leaving 11 bases between them. CDR1 and CDR2 from the germline V gene are MNHEY and SVGEGT. The CDR3 is 15 amino acids. Clinical history as reported by participants underpinned cohort assignment. Someone with COVID-19 had been met by exposed participants within 2 weeks before study entry.

This TCR was recovered from a woman in her forties who had been exposed to COVID-19. V and J are TRBV6-2 or TRBV6-3 and TRBJ1-4; D uncertain. The specimen was PBMCs or T cells enriched from blood (not recorded which). The CDR3 sequence is CASSYLAGNNEKLFF. The CDR3 coding sequence is TGTGCCAGCAGTTACCTCGCGGGAAATAATGAAAAACTGTTTTTT.